The clone carrying this TCR beta chain was recorded at least ten times. Its antigen is not identified. These data are taken from a study of molecular identifiers for immune sequencing clone quantification. TCRdb re-called the PCR reads through MiXCR, storing one row per CDR3 protein. Among 250,000 to 400,000 distinct CDR3 sequences listed, about 21% were seen once. The junction had 4 bases not matched to a gene; V was cut back by 0 bases and J by 3 bases. This CDR3 comprises 15 residues. CDR1 is SEHNR, CDR2 FQNEAQ, per germline (reference sequence). General study findings and limits: Clones that exceeded 20 RNA copies held over 98% of effector molecules, yet under 1% in naive cells. Sharing of a barcode by identical TCR molecules could cause highly expanded clone sizes to be underestimated.

This chain joins TRBV7-9 and TRBJ2-5; 7 nucleotides agree with TRBD1. The TCR originated in a human donor in good health. Some libraries in this study had Jurkat cell RNA spiked in. What was sequenced was naive CD8+ T cells from blood, with Jurkat cell RNA spiked in. Subset in this sample: FACS-sorted CD8+CD4-CCR7+CD45RA+ naive T cells. Here the CDR3 reads CASSLAPQGEETQYF. The CDR3 DNA reads TGTGCCAGCAGCTTAGCACCGCAGGGGGAAGAGACCCAGTACTTC. Full variable domain (missing parts from reference TRBV7-9 and TRBJ2-5): DTGVSQNPRHKITKRGQNVTFRCDPISEHNRLYWYRQTLGQGPEFLTYFQNEAQLEKSRLLSDRFSAERPKGSFSTLEIQRTEQGDSAMYLCASSLAPQGEETQYFGPGTRLLVL.